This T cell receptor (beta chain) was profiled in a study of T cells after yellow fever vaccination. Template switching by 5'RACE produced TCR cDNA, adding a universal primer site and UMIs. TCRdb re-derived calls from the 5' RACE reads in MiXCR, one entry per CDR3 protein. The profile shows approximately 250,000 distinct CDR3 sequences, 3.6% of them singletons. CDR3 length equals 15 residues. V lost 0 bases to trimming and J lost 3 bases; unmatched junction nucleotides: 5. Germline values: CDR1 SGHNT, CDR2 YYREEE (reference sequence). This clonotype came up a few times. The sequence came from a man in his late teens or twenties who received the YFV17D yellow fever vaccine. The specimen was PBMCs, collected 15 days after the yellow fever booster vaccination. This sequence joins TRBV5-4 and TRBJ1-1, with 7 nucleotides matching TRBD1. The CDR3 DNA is TGTGCCAGCAGCTTGGGTGCAGGGGGGCACACTGAAGCTTTCTTT. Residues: CASSLGAGGHTEAFF.